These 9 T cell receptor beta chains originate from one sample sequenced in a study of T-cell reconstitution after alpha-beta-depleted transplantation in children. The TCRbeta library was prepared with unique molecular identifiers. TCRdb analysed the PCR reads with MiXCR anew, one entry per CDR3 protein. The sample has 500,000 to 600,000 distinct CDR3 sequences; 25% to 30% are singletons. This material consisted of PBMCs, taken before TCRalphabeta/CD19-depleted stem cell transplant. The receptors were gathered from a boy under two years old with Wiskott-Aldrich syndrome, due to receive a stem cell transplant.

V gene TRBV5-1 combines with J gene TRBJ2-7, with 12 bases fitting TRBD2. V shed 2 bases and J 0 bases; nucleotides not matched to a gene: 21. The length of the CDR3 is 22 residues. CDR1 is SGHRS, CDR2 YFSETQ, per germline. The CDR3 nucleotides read TGCGCCAGCAGCTTACGTCCAACTAGCGGGAGGATCGTAGGGCCTGGCTCCTACGAGCAGTACTTC. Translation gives CASSLRPTSGRIVGPGSYEQYF.

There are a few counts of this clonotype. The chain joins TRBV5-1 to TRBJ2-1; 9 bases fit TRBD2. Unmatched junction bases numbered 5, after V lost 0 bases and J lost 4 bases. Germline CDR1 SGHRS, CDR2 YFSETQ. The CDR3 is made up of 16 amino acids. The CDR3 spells CASSLEWAGGYNEQFF. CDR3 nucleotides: TGCGCCAGCAGCTTGGAGTGGGCGGGAGGGTACAATGAGCAGTTCTTC.

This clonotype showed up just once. The CDR3 here is CATSRVTGGGSPLHF. The CDR3 region has the DNA TGTGCCACCAGCAGAGTAACAGGGGGTGGGTCACCCCTCCACTTT. V usage is TRBV15 and J usage is TRBJ1-6; TRBD1 matches at 8 bases. V lost 1 base to trimming and J lost 10 bases; unmatched junction nucleotides: 6. The germline V gene encodes CDR1 LNHNV and CDR2 YYDKDF (reference sequence). There are 15 residues in the CDR3.

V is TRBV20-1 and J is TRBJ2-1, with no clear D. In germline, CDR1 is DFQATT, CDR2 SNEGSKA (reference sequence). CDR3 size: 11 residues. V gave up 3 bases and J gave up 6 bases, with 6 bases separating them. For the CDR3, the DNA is TGCAGTGCTAGTTTTATCAATGAGCAGTTCTTC. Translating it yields CSASFINEQFF.

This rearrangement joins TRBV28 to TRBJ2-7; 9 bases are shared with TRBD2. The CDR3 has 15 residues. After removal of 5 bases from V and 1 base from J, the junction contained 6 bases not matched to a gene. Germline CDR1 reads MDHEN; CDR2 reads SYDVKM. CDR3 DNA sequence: TGTGCCAGCAGTCCCCGACTAGCGGAGTCCTACGAGCAGTACTTC. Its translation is CASSPRLAESYEQYF.

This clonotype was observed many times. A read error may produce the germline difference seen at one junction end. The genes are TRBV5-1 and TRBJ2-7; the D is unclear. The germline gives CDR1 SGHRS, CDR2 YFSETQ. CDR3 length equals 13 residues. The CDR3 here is CASRLAGSYEQYF. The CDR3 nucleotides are TGCGCCAGCAGATTGGCAGGAAGCTACGAGCAGTACTTC.

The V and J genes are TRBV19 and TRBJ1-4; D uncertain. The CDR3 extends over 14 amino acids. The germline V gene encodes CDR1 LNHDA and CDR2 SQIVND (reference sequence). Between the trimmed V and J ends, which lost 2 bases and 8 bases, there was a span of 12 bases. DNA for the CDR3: TGTGCCAGTAGTATAAGTGTCCGGGGAGAAAAACTGTTTTTT. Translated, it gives CASSISVRGEKLFF. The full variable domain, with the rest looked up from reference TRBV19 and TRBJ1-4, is DGGITQSPKYLFRKEGQNVTLSCEQNLNHDAMYWYRQDPGQGLRLIYYSQIVNDFQKGDIAEGYSVSREKKESFPLTVTSAQKNPTAFYLCASSISVRGEKLFFGSGTQLSVL.

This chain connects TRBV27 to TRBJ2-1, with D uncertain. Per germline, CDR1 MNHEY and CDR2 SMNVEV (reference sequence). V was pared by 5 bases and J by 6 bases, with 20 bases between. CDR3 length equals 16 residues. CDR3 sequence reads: CASSKNGGQARNEQFF. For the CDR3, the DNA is TGTGCCAGCAGTAAGAATGGCGGCCAGGCCCGCAATGAGCAGTTCTTC.

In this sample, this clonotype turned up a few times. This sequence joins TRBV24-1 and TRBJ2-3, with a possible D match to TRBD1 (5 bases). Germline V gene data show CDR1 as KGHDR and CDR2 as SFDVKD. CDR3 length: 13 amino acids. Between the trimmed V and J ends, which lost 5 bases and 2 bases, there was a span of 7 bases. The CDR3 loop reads CATSAGPTDTQYF. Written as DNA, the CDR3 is TGTGCCACCAGTGCAGGGCCCACAGATACGCAGTATTTT.